Following are 9 T cell receptor beta chains from one sample sequenced in a study of PD-L1 blockade in urothelial cancer. TCRdb keeps only in-frame clones here, not all; method: immunoSEQ multiplex PCR. The table records approximately 94,000 clones, roughly 91% of them present only once. Time point specified: pretreatment peripheral blood. The sample consisted of PBMCs, taken around atezolizumab (anti-PD-L1) treatment. These receptors all stem from a man aged 55 to 70 with urothelial cancer.

This clone came up once. J is TRBJ2-2 and V is TRBV10-1; 7 bases map to TRBD1. The V gene end was trimmed by 8 bases and the J gene end by 1 base; junction bases not matched to a gene: 1. Germline V lookup: CDR1 WNHNN, CDR2 SYGVQD (reference sequence). This CDR3 is 13 amino acids long. CDR3: CASQGENTGELFF. Written as DNA, the CDR3 is TGCGCCAGCCAGGGGGAGAACACCGGGGAGCTGTTTTTT.

The genes are TRBV7-3 and TRBJ1-2; TRBD1 aligns across 7 bases. Germline V gives CDR1 SGHTA, CDR2 FQGTGA. J was trimmed by 4 bases and V by 0 bases; bases with no gene match: 5. The CDR3 consists of 15 residues. This CDR3 reads CASSLTGGSSYGYTF. The CDR3, as DNA: TGTGCCAGCAGCTTAACAGGGGGCTCCTCCTATGGCTACACCTTC.

The rearrangement uses TRBV5-1 and TRBJ2-4; 7 bases are shared with TRBD2. The junction had 12 bases not matched to a gene; V was cut back by 4 bases and J by 8 bases. Germline CDR1 and CDR2: SGHRS and YFSETQ. This CDR3 contains 15 residues. The CDR3 here is CASSPRGGSGDIQYF. CDR3 DNA sequence: TGCGCCAGCAGCCCCCGGGGAGGGAGCGGTGACATTCAGTACTTC.

The V gene is TRBV29-1, the J gene TRBJ1-5; 9 positions match TRBD1. Trimming cost V 6 bases and J 3 bases; bases outside gene matches: 9. Germline values: CDR1 SQVTM, CDR2 ANQGSEA. The CDR3 runs to 15 residues. CDR3 in amino acids: CSVLTGQGYNQPQHF. DNA for the CDR3: TGCAGCGTCCTCACGGGACAGGGTTACAATCAGCCCCAGCATTTT. Full variable domain (missing parts from reference TRBV29-1 and TRBJ1-5): SAVISQKPSRDICQRGTSLTIQCQVDSQVTMMFWYRQQPGQSLTLIATANQGSEATYESGFVIDKFPISRPNLTFSTLTVSNMSPEDSSIYLCSVLTGQGYNQPQHFGDGTRLSIL.

The genes are TRBV28 and TRBJ2-5; 7 bases match TRBD2. V shed 8 bases, J shed 0 bases, and the junction held 18 bases outside the gene matches. CDR3 length equals 18 residues. Per the germline V gene, CDR1 is MDHEN and CDR2 is SYDVKM. The CDR3 coding sequence is TGTGCCAGCGAACCTGGGGGACTAAGCAATAGAGACCAAGAGACCCAGTACTTC. Its translation: CASEPGGLSNRDQETQYF.

The chain combines TRBV11-3 with TRBJ2-7; D is possibly TRBD1 (6 bases). Germline V CDR1 and CDR2: SGHNT, YENEEA. The length of the CDR3 is 13 residues. V lost 1 base and J lost 6, with 10 bases in between. The CDR3 sequence is CASSLVQGSEQYF. For the CDR3, the DNA is TGTGCCAGCAGCTTAGTTCAGGGGAGCGAGCAGTACTTC.

The chain links TRBV18 to TRBJ2-1, with 12 bases identical to TRBD2. The V and J ends lost 3 bases and 6 bases, in that order; junction bases with no gene match: 18. Germline values: CDR1 KGHSH, CDR2 LQKENI. The CDR3 covers 20 residues. The CDR3 reads CASSPFDTSGRSLTPNEQFF. The CDR3 nucleotides read TGTGCCAGCTCACCTTTCGACACTAGCGGGAGGTCCCTTACCCCCAATGAGCAGTTCTTC.

The chain employs TRBV9 and TRBJ2-3; no clear D. The V gene's germline CDR1 is SGDLS and CDR2 YYNGEE. Between the trimmed V and J ends, which lost 0 bases and 4 bases, there was a span of 6 bases. This CDR3 has 13 amino acids. CDR3 region: CASSVGGADTQYF. CDR3 bases: TGTGCCAGCAGCGTAGGAGGAGCAGATACGCAGTATTTT.

The gene calls are TRBV7-3 and TRBJ2-5; TRBD2 is a possible D gene (6 bases). Trimming shortened V by 4 bases and J by 1 base, and 19 bases separated the two germline ends. CDR1 is SGHTA, CDR2 FQGTGA, per germline. This CDR3 has 17 residues. CDR3 protein: CASSSFVGGLGQETQYF. In DNA form, the CDR3 reads TGTGCCAGCAGCTCCTTCGTCGGGGGTTTAGGCCAAGAGACCCAGTACTTC.